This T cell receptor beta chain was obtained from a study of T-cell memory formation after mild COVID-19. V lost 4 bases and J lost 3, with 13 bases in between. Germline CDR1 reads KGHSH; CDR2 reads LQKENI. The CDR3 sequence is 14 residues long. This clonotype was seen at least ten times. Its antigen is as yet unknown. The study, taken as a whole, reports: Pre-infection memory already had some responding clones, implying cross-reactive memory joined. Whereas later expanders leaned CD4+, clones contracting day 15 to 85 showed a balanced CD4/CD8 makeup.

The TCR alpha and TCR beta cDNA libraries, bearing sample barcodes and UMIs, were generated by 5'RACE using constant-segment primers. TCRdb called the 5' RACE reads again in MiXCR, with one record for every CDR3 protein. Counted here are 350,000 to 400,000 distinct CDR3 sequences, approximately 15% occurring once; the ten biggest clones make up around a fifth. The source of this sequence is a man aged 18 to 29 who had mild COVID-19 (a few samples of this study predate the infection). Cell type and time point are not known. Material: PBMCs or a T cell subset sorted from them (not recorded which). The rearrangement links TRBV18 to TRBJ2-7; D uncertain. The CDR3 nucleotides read TGTGCCAGCTCACTGTCCGGGCCCCGCTACGAGCAGTACGTC. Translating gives CASSLSGPRYEQYV.